This T cell receptor (beta chain) was observed in a study of blood T cell repertoires in COVID-19. The CDR3 contains 13 residues. Unmatched junction bases numbered 2, after V lost 4 bases and J lost 2 bases. The germline V gene has CDR1 SNHLY and CDR2 FYNNEI. Per the authors' pipeline: Amplified reference gene primers provided the basis for estimating nucleated cell counts. Generated by immunoSEQ multiplex PCR, the TCRdb table keeps only in-frame clones and is missing some. The D gene and trimming were derived from the DNA, and the V and J assignments and clone size from that table. The sample includes more than 300,000 clones, 88% of them seen just once. Participants were aged roughly 18 to 90 years, lived in roughly 23 US areas, and enrolled virtually. Membership in each cohort depended on participant-reported clinical history. Among Cohort 3 donors, those recovered had two negative PCRs, clearance, or symptom resolution.

The sample was PBMCs or T cells enriched from blood (not recorded which). The receptor comes from a woman in her late teens or twenties who had recovered from COVID-19. The chain has TRBV2 and TRBJ2-7; 7 bases match TRBD1. The CDR3 DNA reads TGTGCCAGCAGTGGACAGGGTACCTACGAGCAGTACTTC. Protein product: CASSGQGTYEQYF.